The 10 T cell receptor beta chains given below trace back to one sample, sequenced in a study of molecular identifiers for immune sequencing clone quantification. TCRdb redid the calling of the PCR reads with MiXCR, one entry per CDR3 protein. The data contain about 640,000 distinct CDR3 sequences, 20% of them seen just once; the ten biggest clones take up 0.85% to 0.9%. Specimen: naive CD8+ T cells from blood, with Jurkat cell RNA spiked in. The subset denotes: FACS-sorted CD8+CD4-CCR7+CD45RA+ naive T cells. The receptor set was obtained from a human donor in good health. Some libraries in this study had Jurkat cell RNA spiked in.

This clonotype was observed at least ten times. V gene TRBV6-5 combines with J gene TRBJ2-7; 8 positions match TRBD2. The CDR3 is 15 residues long. Germline assignment: CDR1 MNHEY and CDR2 SVGAGI. Trimming cost V 6 bases and J 0 bases; bases outside gene matches: 7. For the CDR3, the DNA is TGTGCCAGCAGACCCCCGGGGGGGAGCTCCTACGAGCAGTACTTC. Translation: CASRPPGGSSYEQYF.

The chain recombines TRBV9 with TRBJ2-1; TRBD2 agrees at 10 bases. Germline V gene lookup returns CDR1 SGDLS and CDR2 YYNGEE. This CDR3 has 16 amino acids. Germline trimming cut 4 bases from V and 7 bases from J; bases unmatched to any gene: 11. For the CDR3, the DNA is TGTGCCAGCAGCCTTTCTAGCGGGGGCGTCTGGAATGAGCAGTTCTTC. Protein sequence: CASSLSSGGVWNEQFF.

This clonotype was counted many times. This chain links TRBV5-1 with TRBJ2-2; D call uncertain. The CDR3 sequence is 13 residues long. V was shortened by 5 bases and J by 1 base, with 6 bases between the two germline ends. The germline gives CDR1 SGHRS, CDR2 YFSETQ. DNA for the CDR3: TGCGCCAGCAGGTGGGAGAACACCGGGGAGCTGTTTTTT. Translation gives CASRWENTGELFF.

The chain recombines TRBV7-9 with TRBJ2-1, with 9 bases lining up with TRBD2. The length of the CDR3 is 15 residues. With 8 bases clipped from V and 4 bases from J, the junction kept 9 bases outside the gene matches. In germline, CDR1 is SEHNR, CDR2 FQNEAQ (reference sequence). CDR3 nucleotides: TGTGCCAGCGGCCCGAGCGGGGGGAATTACAATGAGCAGTTCTTC. Amino acids: CASGPSGGNYNEQFF. Complete variable domain (other parts from reference TRBV7-9 and TRBJ2-1): DTGVSQNPRHKITKRGQNVTFRCDPISEHNRLYWYRQTLGQGPEFLTYFQNEAQLEKSRLLSDRFSAERPKGSFSTLEIQRTEQGDSAMYLCASGPSGGNYNEQFFGPGTRLTVL.

To note about this clonotype: A much larger clonotype is one base distant, so this may be a read error. The chain is built from TRBV15 and TRBJ2-7; D perhaps matches TRBD1 (6 bases). This CDR3 is 14 amino acids long. Germline loops: CDR1 LNHNV, CDR2 YYDKDF (reference sequence). CDR3 in amino acids: CAISRVGQTYEQYF. Written as DNA, the CDR3 is TGTGCCATCAGCAGAGTTGGACAGACCTACGAGCAGTACTTC.

This clonotype has ten or more counts. The chain uses TRBV13 and TRBJ2-5; the D is unclear. This CDR3 region has 13 residues. The V and J ends lost 5 bases and 2 bases respectively, with 9 bases between them. Germline CDR1 and CDR2: PRHDT and FYEKMQ (reference sequence). DNA for the CDR3: TGTGCCAGCAGCGTGGACGGGCAAGAGACCCAGTACTTC. It specifies CASSVDGQETQYF.

Ten or more counts support this clonotype. The V call is TRBV4-3, the J call TRBJ2-7, with TRBD2 matching 11 bases. Germline V CDR1 and CDR2: LGHNA, YSLEER. The CDR3 sequence is 15 residues long. The V and J ends lost 2 bases and 7 bases, in that order; junction bases with no gene match: 7. The CDR3 nucleotides read TGCGCCAGCAGCCAACGGACTAGCGGGTCGCGGGAGCAGTACTTC. Translation: CASSQRTSGSREQYF.

Ten or more counts support this clonotype. This chain links TRBV7-6 with TRBJ2-1; perhaps TRBD2 as D (6 bases). Germline V lookup: CDR1 SGHVS, CDR2 FNYEAQ. The CDR3 extends over 16 amino acids. Trimming removed 5 bases from V and 10 bases from J, with 24 bases in between. The CDR3 here is CASSARDGSPSGEQFF. The CDR3 bases are TGTGCCAGCAGCGCCAGGGACGGGAGCCCGAGTGGAGAGCAGTTCTTC. The full variable domain, in which reference TRBV7-6 and TRBJ2-1 provide the parts outside the CDR3, is GAGVSQSPRYKVTKRGQDVALRCDPISGHVSLYWYRQALGQGPEFLTYFNYEAQQDKSGLPNDRFSAERPEGSISTLTIQRTEQRDSAMYRCASSARDGSPSGEQFFGPGTRLTVL.

For this clonotype: This sequence may be a read error, since a much larger clone differs from it by one base. This sequence joins TRBV7-6 and TRBJ1-6, with D possibly matching TRBD1 (5 bases). The CDR3 extends over 14 amino acids. Per germline, CDR1 SGHVS and CDR2 FNYEAQ. Written as DNA, the CDR3 is TGTGCCGGCAGCTTCGTCCAGGGCGGTTCACCCCTCCACTTT. Translation gives CAGSFVQGGSPLHF.

This clonotype was seen repeatedly, ten times or more. V gene TRBV4-1 combines with J gene TRBJ1-5; D is unclear. The CDR3 is 14 residues long. Trimming shortened V by 4 bases and J by 4 bases, and 11 bases separated the two germline ends. The germline V gene has CDR1 MGHRA and CDR2 YSYEKL. CDR3 nucleotide sequence: TGCGCCAGCAGCCGGAATTGGGTAAATCAGCCCCAGCATTTT. It specifies CASSRNWVNQPQHF.